This TCR beta chain was recovered during a study of blood T cell repertoires in COVID-19 (TCRdb year 2020). For the wider study: Collaborator samples came from the United States, Italy and Spain and covered acute and convalescent phases of COVID-19. The material from the prospective study consisted of cDNA or gDNA derived from T cells, B-cell-depleted T cells, or PBMCs. Subjects who had been exposed to COVID-19, were actively infected with it, or had recovered from it provided the deeply sampled blood TCRbeta repertoires that made up the dataset. Where available, HLA class I and class II types were taken from metadata supplied by the sample provider and were not determined by assay-based typing. The repertoires were released in a freely available public database meant as a resource for research on the immune response to SARS-CoV-2. Sample metadata almost always included a de-identified subject ID, COVID-19 status, age in years and sex. The samples were drawn from two sources: the first 160 participants of the ongoing ImmuneRACE study, and approximately 1,300 subjects contributed by 6 global collaborators.

The paper as a whole reports these results and caveats: The quantity of clinical and demographic metadata differed by source and by participant and was supplied without curation.

Each collaborating institution followed its own protocols to collect whole blood in K2EDTA tubes. Collaborator samples were shipped for TCRbeta analysis as frozen whole blood, isolated PBMCs, or DNA extracted from either sample type. The germline V gene sets CDR1 to SGHRS and CDR2 to YFSETQ. Between the V and J ends, shortened by 1 base and 1 base respectively, the junction contains 14 bases. CDR3 length: 16 amino acids, cysteine to phenylalanine. CDR3 DNA is the only sequence kept; it has 48 bases, read in frame from the first base. TCRbeta CDR3 regions were amplified from genomic DNA by means of the immunoSEQ Assay, a bias-controlled multiplex PCR. In the authors' own workflow: Nucleated cell counts per sample were estimated from amplification of reference gene primers within the assay. Sequence reads were collapsed and filtered to measure the absolute abundance of every unique TCRbeta CDR3 rearrangement. For each sample, productive Simpson clonality was calculated as the square root of Simpson's diversity index over productive rearrangements. Held by TCRdb, this immuneACCESS table contains in-frame sequences only and omits some clones. Under half of the omission traces to an unresolved V gene where checked; the cause of the rest is unknown. D and trimming were read from the DNA, whereas the V and J calls and clone size are those reported in that table. In this sample the table shows roughly 260,000 clones, more than 70% of which occur a single time. Clones ranked in the top ten supply 3.1% of the sample.

This clone was seen just once. Its antigen is unknown. Nothing much larger sits one base from this clone, and base qualities are not available. The chain uses TRBV5-1 and TRBJ1-1; the D region possibly corresponds to TRBD1 (5 bases align). This TCR came from a woman aged 18-30 years with acute or convalescent COVID-19. The sequenced sample was peripheral blood. The CDR3 region: CASSLQGLTGNTEAFF. The DNA is as follows: TGCGCCAGCAGCTTGCAAGGGCTCACAGGGAACACTGAAGCTTTCTTT.